A selection of T cell receptor beta chains follows, all from one sample in a study of T cells in Graves' hyperthyroidism and ophthalmopathy. TCRdb called the multiplex PCR reads again in MiXCR, with one record for every CDR3 protein. The data show roughly 580,000 distinct CDR3 sequences, about 45% seen once. Source material: peripheral blood or thyroid tissue (not recorded which). These receptors were taken from a woman aged 18-29 years with Graves' hyperthyroidism. The conserved cysteine and the conserved F or W are not part of the CDR3 here. D genes are given only for firm matches.

CDR3 protein,D gene,V gene
ATSRTGTGAPRWNTEAF,TRBD1,TRBV15
ASSNGVGTEAF,.,TRBV7-2
ASSLELTAQETQY,.,TRBV5-6
ASSQVLDSVDTIY,.,TRBV7-9
ASMAGLGDYGYT,.,TRBV19
AILAGQKYEQY,TRBD2,TRBV10-3
ASSQGFGDNQPQH,.,TRBV2
SASLNTDTQY,.,TRBV20-1
ASSPGPTNEKLF,.,TRBV7-9
ASSLDIETSPLH,.,TRBV7-9
SVEAQGAPYGYT,TRBD1,TRBV29-1
ASSLGYEKLF,.,TRBV7-2
ASSFSRGLADTGELF,TRBD2,TRBV7-9
ASSLILAGTYEQY,TRBD2,TRBV7-2
AISESGTDQQY,.,TRBV10-3
ASSLAGKRNTEAF,.,TRBV7-9
ASSDRGLTETQY,TRBD1,TRBV25-1
SGGGNQPQH,.,TRBV20-1
ASSDGSGGFEKLF,TRBD1,TRBV7-9
SVEGRANTEAF,.,TRBV29-1
ASTRTGHNSPLH,TRBD1,TRBV2
AISESRSFYGYT,.,TRBV10-3
ASRRQGNNSPLH,TRBD1,TRBV12-3/TRBV12-4
ASSYPGDYGYT,.,TRBV10-3
ATSGGDRSYEQY,.,TRBV19
ASSLGRVMDGYT,.,TRBV7-9